This T cell receptor beta chain was sequenced in a study of blood T cell repertoires in COVID-19. The data were produced by immunoSEQ multiplex PCR, yet TCRdb's version contains in-frame clones alone and is incomplete. The sample has around 300,000 clones; over 75% are singletons. Sequenced sample: PBMCs or T cells enriched from blood (not recorded which). The receptor's source is a woman aged 18-35 years who had recovered from COVID-19.

The CDR3 DNA follows: TGTGCCAGCAGCCAAGAGACAGGGGGAGAGACCCAGTACTTC. Amino acids: CASSQETGGETQYF. The chain links TRBV3-1 (or the pseudogene TRBV3-2) to TRBJ2-5, with 9 bases fitting TRBD1. This CDR3 is built from 14 residues. The ends lost 0 bases at V and 4 bases at J; junction bases unmatched: 0. Looked up from germline, CDR1 is LGHDT and CDR2 is YNNKEL (reference sequence).